The 21 T cell receptor beta chains presented below share a single source sample, sequenced in a study of blood T cell repertoires in COVID-19. Data came from immunoSEQ multiplex PCR; TCRdb stores just in-frame clones and leaves some out. The sample holds about 250,000 clones; approximately 79% are singletons and the top ten take approximately 4%. Sequenced input: peripheral blood. Receptors were obtained from a woman aged 40 to 50 with active or convalescent COVID-19.

This clone was detected only once. The chain recombines TRBV20-1 with TRBJ1-2; no clear D gene. CDR3 length: 12 amino acids. Germline CDR1 is DFQATT and CDR2 is SNEGSKA (reference sequence). Trimming removed 3 bases at V and 3 bases at J, with 8 bases between. As DNA, the CDR3 is TGCAGTGCTAGTCTCCTAGACTATGGCTACACCTTC. Its protein product is CSASLLDYGYTF.

This clone has only one observation. The chain uses TRBV29-1 and TRBJ1-1; 7 bases map to TRBD1. Germline trimming cut 7 bases from V and 4 bases from J; bases unmatched to any gene: 9. From germline, CDR1 is SQVTM and CDR2 ANQGSEA. The CDR3 totals 13 residues. The chain's CDR3 is CSGRQGEGTEAFF. CDR3 sequence (DNA): TGCAGCGGTCGACAGGGTGAGGGCACTGAAGCTTTCTTT.

The chain employs TRBV19 and TRBJ1-2; D unresolved. Germline CDR1 and CDR2: LNHDA and SQIVND (reference sequence). The germline V and J ends were trimmed by 5 bases and 0 bases, with 10 bases remaining between them. The CDR3 is 14 residues long. The CDR3 DNA reads as TGTGCCAGTAGTCAAACAGCATCTAACTATGGCTACACCTTC. Translated, it gives CASSQTASNYGYTF.

This clone appeared many times. V is TRBV11-1 and J is TRBJ2-2; 8 bases match TRBD1. V gave up 6 bases and J gave up 6 bases; unmatched junction bases: 12. Germline values: CDR1 SGHAT, CDR2 FQDESV (reference sequence). The CDR3 loop spans 16 amino acids. The CDR3 loop reads CASRPRQGLRAGELFF. The CDR3 DNA is TGTGCCAGCAGACCGCGACAGGGGTTACGAGCCGGGGAGCTGTTTTTT.

The CDR3 here is CASNGETSSYNSPLHF. As DNA, the CDR3 is TGTGCCAGCAACGGGGAAACAAGCTCCTATAATTCACCCCTCCACTTT. The genes are TRBV2 and TRBJ1-6; D is unclear. The germline CDR1 and CDR2 sequences are SNHLY and FYNNEI. V dropped 7 bases and J dropped 0 bases, with 13 bases sitting between them. CDR3 length: 16 residues. Using reference TRBV2 and TRBJ1-6 for the parts outside the CDR3, the full variable domain is EPEVTQTPSHQVTQMGQEVILRCVPISNHLYFYWYRQILGQKVEFLVSFYNNEISEKSEIFDDQFSVERPDGSNFTLKIRSTKLEDSAMYFCASNGETSSYNSPLHFGNGTRLTVT.

The chain carries TRBV19 and TRBJ2-2; 7 bases fit TRBD1. The CDR3 covers 15 residues. Per germline, CDR1 LNHDA and CDR2 SQIVND (reference sequence). The ends lost 3 bases at V and 5 bases at J; junction bases unmatched: 6. CDR3 nucleotide sequence: TGTGCCAGTAGTATCGACAGGGCAGGAACCGGGGAGCTGTTTTTT. It specifies CASSIDRAGTGELFF.

This chain joins TRBV2 and TRBJ2-7; 10 nucleotides agree with TRBD1. The V segment lost 6 bases and the J segment 5 bases; nucleotides outside the gene matches: 7. Germline lookup yields CDR1 SNHLY and CDR2 FYNNEI. This CDR3 is 14 amino acids long. This CDR3 is CASRKTGGFDEQYV. The CDR3 DNA reads TGTGCCAGCAGAAAGACAGGGGGCTTCGACGAGCAGTACGTC.

V is TRBV5-1 and J is TRBJ2-3; TRBD1 might be the D (7 bases). Trimming pared 4 bases from V and 4 bases from J, leaving 16 bases between. The CDR3 is 15 amino acids. Germline CDR1 is SGHRS and CDR2 is YFSETQ. CDR3 amino acids: CASSPATGRSDTQYF. The CDR3 DNA reads TGCGCCAGCAGCCCGGCGACAGGGAGGTCAGATACGCAGTATTTT.

V and J are TRBV7-8 and TRBJ2-2; 10 bases map to TRBD1. This CDR3 has 16 residues. Germline CDR1 is SGHVS and CDR2 is FQNEAQ. V gave up 8 bases and J gave up 4 bases; unmatched junction bases: 10. CDR3 residues: CASAHSGTGATGELFF. In nucleotides, the CDR3 is TGTGCCAGCGCTCATTCCGGGACAGGGGCCACCGGGGAGCTGTTTTTT.

This clone has only a few counts. The chain carries TRBV12-3 or TRBV12-4 and TRBJ2-6, with unresolved D. The V end was cut by 4 bases, the J end by 1 base, with 2 bases between. This CDR3 spans 13 amino acids. DNA of the CDR3: TGTGCCAGCAGTTCTTCTGGGGCCAACGTCCTGACTTTC. Translation gives CASSSSGANVLTF.

The chain is built from TRBV11-2 and TRBJ1-1, with D possibly being TRBD1 (5 bases). Trimming pared 5 bases from V and 0 bases from J, leaving 13 bases between. The germline V gene encodes CDR1 SGHAT and CDR2 FQNNGV. The CDR3 runs 15 residues. In DNA form, the CDR3 reads TGTGCCAGCAGCGGGCGGGACGGAGTGAACACTGAAGCTTTCTTT. Amino acids: CASSGRDGVNTEAFF.

The genes are TRBV5-1 and TRBJ1-3; 8 bases are shared with TRBD1. This CDR3 comprises 19 residues. Germline V gene lookup returns CDR1 SGHRS and CDR2 YFSETQ. V trimming: 7 bases; J trimming: 2 bases; junction bases outside the gene matches: 20. The CDR3, as DNA: TGCGCCAGCTCAGCCCATGCCAGGGGGCGCTTGGACGCTGGAAACACCATATATTTT. Translated: CASSAHARGRLDAGNTIYF.

The rearrangement joins TRBV7-8 to TRBJ1-3; 7 positions match TRBD1. The CDR3 runs 16 residues. Unmatched junction bases numbered 5, after V lost 2 bases and J lost 1 base. Germline V gene lookup returns CDR1 SGHVS and CDR2 FQNEAQ. The CDR3 DNA follows: TGTGCCAGCAGCTTACTGGGACAGTTTTCTGGAAACACCATATATTTT. Amino acids: CASSLLGQFSGNTIYF.

V gene TRBV18 combines with J gene TRBJ2-1, with unresolved D. There are 16 residues in the CDR3. Trimming took 0 bases from V and 2 from J, leaving 11 bases between them. Looked up from germline, CDR1 is KGHSH and CDR2 is LQKENI. CDR3 bases: TGTGCCAGCTCACCACCGGTTCCAGGTGCCTACAATGAGCAGTTCTTC. Protein product: CASSPPVPGAYNEQFF.

This chain links TRBV7-7 with TRBJ2-2; no clear D gene. The germline V gene encodes CDR1 SSHAT and CDR2 FNYEAQ (reference sequence). V dropped 5 bases and J dropped 7 bases, with 11 bases sitting between them. The CDR3 is 13 amino acids. The CDR3 DNA sequence: TGTGCCAGCAGCGCCACAGTCGGCGGGGAGCTGTTTTTT. Its protein is CASSATVGGELFF.

The CDR3 DNA reads as TGTGCCAGCAGCCCCCGCGGCCGGGGGGTCCAAGAGACCCAGTACTTC. Its protein product is CASSPRGRGVQETQYF. The chain has TRBV9 and TRBJ2-5; 7 bases match TRBD2. Germline V lookup: CDR1 SGDLS, CDR2 YYNGEE. The CDR3 covers 16 residues. The ends lost 4 bases at V and 1 base at J; junction bases unmatched: 10.

The V and J genes are TRBV5-6 and TRBJ1-2; weak D call: TRBD1 (5 bases). CDR3 length: 13 residues. Germline lookup yields CDR1 SGHDT and CDR2 YYEEEE. V was pared by 2 bases and J by 8 bases, with 13 bases between. The CDR3 DNA reads as TGTGCCAGCAGCTTTGGCTCAGGGCGAGGCTACACCTTC. This sequence encodes CASSFGSGRGYTF.

The table lists this clone with a count of one. The chain has TRBV30 and TRBJ1-5, with a weak D call TRBD1 (5 bases). The germline V gene has CDR1 GTSNPN and CDR2 SVGIG (reference sequence). V lost 2 bases to trimming and J lost 5 bases, with 13 bases between them. The CDR3 extends over 14 amino acids. Written as DNA, the CDR3 is TGTGCCTGGAGTTCCGGGACTTTGCATCAGCCCCAGCATTTT. It translates to CAWSSGTLHQPQHF.

The chain employs TRBV5-1 and TRBJ2-7, with 11 bases that match TRBD1. J lost 4 bases, V lost 0 bases, and 3 bases had no gene match. The germline V gene encodes CDR1 SGHRS and CDR2 YFSETQ. The CDR3 has 15 amino acids. The DNA of the CDR3 is TGCGCCAGCAGCTTGGGGACAGGGGGCTTTTACGAGCAGTACGTC. Protein: CASSLGTGGFYEQYV.

The V gene is TRBV28, the J gene TRBJ2-7, with 8 nucleotides matching TRBD1. Germline values: CDR1 MDHEN, CDR2 SYDVKM. This CDR3 comprises 15 residues. V dropped 6 bases and J dropped 3; count of bases not matched to a gene: 10. CDR3 loop: CASSLGTGNDYEQYV. In nucleotides, the CDR3 is TGTGCCAGCAGCCTCGGGACAGGTAATGACTACGAGCAGTACGTC.

This chain connects TRBV30 to TRBJ1-5; D remains unclear. Germline V gives CDR1 GTSNPN, CDR2 SVGIG (reference sequence). Trimming left V 2 bases short and J 1 base short, with 6 bases between. The CDR3 has 13 residues. The CDR3 sequence is CAWSPRSNQPQHF. CDR3 DNA sequence: TGTGCCTGGAGTCCTAGGAGCAATCAGCCCCAGCATTTT.